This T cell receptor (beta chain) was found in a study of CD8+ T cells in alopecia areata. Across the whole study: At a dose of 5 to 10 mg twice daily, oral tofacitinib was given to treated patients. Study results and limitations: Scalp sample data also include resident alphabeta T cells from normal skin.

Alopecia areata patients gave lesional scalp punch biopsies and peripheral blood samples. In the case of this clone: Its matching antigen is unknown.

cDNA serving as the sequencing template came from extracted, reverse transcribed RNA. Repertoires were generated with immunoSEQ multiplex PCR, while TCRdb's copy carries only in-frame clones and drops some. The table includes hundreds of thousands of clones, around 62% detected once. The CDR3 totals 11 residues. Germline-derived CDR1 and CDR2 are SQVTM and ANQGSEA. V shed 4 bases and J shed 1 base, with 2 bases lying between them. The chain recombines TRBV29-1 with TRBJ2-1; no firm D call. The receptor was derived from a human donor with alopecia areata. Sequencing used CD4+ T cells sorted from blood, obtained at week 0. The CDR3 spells CSVASYNEQFF. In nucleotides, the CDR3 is TGCAGCGTTGCGTCCTACAATGAGCAGTTCTTC.